A single sample gave rise to the 2 T cell receptor beta chains below, sequenced in a study of T-cell reconstitution after alpha-beta-depleted transplantation in children. Preparing the TCRbeta library involved the use of unique molecular identifiers. TCRdb called the PCR reads again in MiXCR, with one record for every CDR3 protein. The sample yields 600,000 to 700,000 distinct CDR3 sequences, approximately 15% seen once. The input for sequencing was PBMCs from the stem cell graft donor, taken from the stem cell graft. All receptors come from a human donor who donated a stem cell graft to a child with acute myeloid leukemia.

This clonotype was detected ten times or more. The chain has TRBV5-1 and TRBJ1-2; D is ambiguous. Germline V gives CDR1 SGHRS, CDR2 YFSETQ. The length of the CDR3 is 17 residues. V dropped 0 bases and J dropped 1 base, with 16 bases sitting between them. The CDR3: CASSLDVRSGDNYGYTF. The CDR3 DNA is TGCGCCAGCAGCTTGGATGTCAGGTCCGGGGATAACTATGGCTACACCTTC.

As DNA, the CDR3 is TGTGCCAGCAGTTACGGCAGAGAGACCCAGTACTTC. Encoded protein: CASSYGRETQYF. The V and J genes are TRBV6-2 or TRBV6-3 and TRBJ2-5; D remains unclear. The length of the CDR3 is 12 residues. The V end was cut by 2 bases, the J end by 4 bases, with 5 bases between. The germline V gene encodes CDR1 MNHEY and CDR2 SVGEGT.